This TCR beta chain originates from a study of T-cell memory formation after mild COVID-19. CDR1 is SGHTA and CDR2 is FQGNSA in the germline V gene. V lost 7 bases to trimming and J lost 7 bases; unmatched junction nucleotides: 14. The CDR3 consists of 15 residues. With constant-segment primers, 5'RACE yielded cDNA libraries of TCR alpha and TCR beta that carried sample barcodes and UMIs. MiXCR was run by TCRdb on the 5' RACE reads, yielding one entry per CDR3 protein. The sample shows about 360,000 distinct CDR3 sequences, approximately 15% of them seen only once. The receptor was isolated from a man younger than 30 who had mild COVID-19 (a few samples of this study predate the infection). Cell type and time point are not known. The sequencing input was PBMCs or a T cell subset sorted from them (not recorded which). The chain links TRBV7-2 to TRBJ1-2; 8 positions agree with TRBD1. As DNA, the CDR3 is TGTGCCAGCACCTCAGGGGACAGGACCCGATCTGGCTACACCTTC. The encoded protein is CASTSGDRTRSGYTF.